This entry lists 23 T cell receptor beta chains sequenced from one sample in a study of blood T cells in healthy people across ages. Alongside a J-beta primer mix, a sample-barcoded 5' primer served in a second PCR lasting 7 to 11 cycles. TCRdb re-called the 5' RACE reads with MiXCR, one entry per CDR3 protein. The sample holds fewer than 2 million distinct CDR3 sequences; approximately 39% are singletons and the top ten take 20% to 25%. Sample: blood. The receptors come from a human donor in good health.

V is TRBV7-9 and J is TRBJ1-2, with D unresolved. V lost 1 base, J lost 4 bases, and 10 bases lay in between. The CDR3 is made up of 14 amino acids. Germline loops: CDR1 SEHNR, CDR2 FQNEAQ (reference sequence). CDR3 in amino acids: CASSLGDTFYGYTF. The CDR3 coding sequence is TGTGCCAGCAGCTTAGGAGACACATTCTATGGCTACACCTTC.

The sample holds a few counts of this clonotype. The chain uses TRBV7-2 and TRBJ1-5, with D possibly TRBD1 on 5 matching bases. Germline V gene sequence: CDR1 SGHTA, CDR2 FQGNSA. This CDR3 contains 19 residues. The V end lost 1 base, the J end lost 9 bases, and 28 bases lay between the germline ends. The CDR3 is CASSLEDSVRRPPGAPQHF. CDR3 sequence (DNA): TGTGCCAGCAGCTTAGAAGATTCGGTCAGGCGACCTCCCGGGGCGCCCCAGCATTTT.

The chain links TRBV20-1 to TRBJ1-6, with D maybe TRBD1 (5 bases). Looked up from germline, CDR1 is DFQATT and CDR2 is SNEGSKA (reference sequence). CDR3 length equals 14 residues. The V end lost 2 bases, the J end lost 8 bases, and 13 bases lay between the germline ends. The CDR3 coding sequence is TGCAGTGCTAGACCCCTGGGGCGGGATTCACCCCTCCACTTT. Its protein is CSARPLGRDSPLHF.

This clonotype was found a few times. The rearrangement uses TRBV20-1 and TRBJ2-1, with 11 bases identical to TRBD2. J gave up 7 bases and V 1 base, and 6 bases lay outside the gene matches. The CDR3 spans 15 residues. Germline assignment: CDR1 DFQATT and CDR2 SNEGSKA (reference sequence). The CDR3 nucleotides read TGCAGTGCTAGAGGGGTAGCGGGGGGGCAAAATGAGCAGTTCTTC. It translates to CSARGVAGGQNEQFF.

The chain is built from TRBV7-2 and TRBJ2-7; D gene ambiguous. The CDR3 is 13 amino acids. Germline V gives CDR1 SGHTA, CDR2 FQGNSA. V lost 5 bases, J lost 2 bases, and 10 bases lay in between. As DNA, the CDR3 is TGTGCCAGCAGCCAGGCTACAGCCTACGAGCAGTACTTC. Its protein is CASSQATAYEQYF.

The chain carries TRBV5-1 and TRBJ2-5; D may be TRBD2 (6 bases). This CDR3 has 14 amino acids. With 3 bases removed from V and 5 bases from J, the gap between germline ends came to 14 bases. Germline CDR1 SGHRS, CDR2 YFSETQ. The CDR3 sequence is CASSWPLRGETQYF. The CDR3 bases are TGCGCCAGCAGCTGGCCCCTTCGGGGGGAGACCCAGTACTTC.

The chain employs TRBV12-3 or TRBV12-4 and TRBJ1-5; TRBD1 aligns across 7 bases. V shed 6 bases, J shed 3 bases, and the junction held 5 bases outside the gene matches. This CDR3 is built from 14 residues. CDR3: CASRNTGDNQPQHF. DNA of the CDR3: TGTGCCAGCAGAAATACAGGGGACAATCAGCCCCAGCATTTT.

Turning to this clonotype: This may be a read error: a much more frequent sequence differs by one nucleotide. This rearrangement joins TRBV20-1 to TRBJ2-3, with a tentative D call TRBD2 (7 bases). Germline-derived CDR1 and CDR2 are DFQATT and SNEGSKA (reference sequence). This CDR3 contains 18 residues. The CDR3 DNA reads TGCAGTGCTGGAGACCGTTTGGGCGGGGGCCTTCGCACAGATACGCAGTATTTT. Translating gives CSAGDRLGGGLRTDTQYF.

V is TRBV7-2 and J is TRBJ2-5; D might be TRBD2 (6 bases). The CDR3 consists of 17 residues. Germline V gene sequence: CDR1 SGHTA, CDR2 FQGNSA. V was pared by 1 base and J by 0 bases, with 15 bases between. CDR3 DNA: TGTGCCAGCAGCTTAGTTTGGAGACGGGGGAACCAAGAGACCCAGTACTTC. It translates to CASSLVWRRGNQETQYF.

As for this clonotype: A read error may produce the germline difference seen at one junction end. This chain uses TRBV29-1 with TRBJ2-5; no clear D. The CDR3 spans 13 residues. The germline gives CDR1 SQVTM, CDR2 ANQGSEA. CDR3 DNA sequence: TGCAGCGTTTTAGCCTCCTTTCAAGTGACCCAGTACTTC. Translation: CSVLASFQVTQYF.

This clonotype was picked up a small number of times. The junction shows a germline mismatch at one end, possibly a read error. This rearrangement joins TRBV7-2 to TRBJ1-2; D not resolved. Germline CDR1 SGHTA, CDR2 FQGNSA. The CDR3 has 12 amino acids. Here the CDR3 reads CASNLMNSGYTF. CDR3 DNA sequence: TGTGCCAGCAACTTAATGAACAGTGGCTACACCTTC.

The chain joins TRBV11-3 to TRBJ2-2, with D tentatively TRBD2 (5 bases). V dropped 1 base and J dropped 4 bases, with 10 bases sitting between them. Germline V gene data show CDR1 as SGHNT and CDR2 as YENEEA. This CDR3 has 15 amino acids. The CDR3 is CASSLGGHRTGELFF. The CDR3 nucleotides are TGTGCCAGCAGCTTAGGCGGGCATCGCACCGGGGAGCTGTTTTTT.

There are a few counts of this clonotype. The V call is TRBV28, the J call TRBJ2-4; either TRBD1 or TRBD2 may fit D (5 bases each). CDR1 is MDHEN, CDR2 SYDVKM, per germline. The CDR3 is 15 amino acids. The V end was cut by 5 bases, the J end by 13 bases, with 24 bases between. The CDR3 loop reads CASSMPAGSRWEQYF. The CDR3 DNA sequence: TGTGCCAGCAGTATGCCGGCAGGGTCGAGATGGGAGCAGTACTTC.

This chain joins TRBV4-2 and TRBJ1-2, with 12 bases aligning to TRBD1. Trimming cost V 4 bases and J 8 bases; bases outside gene matches: 11. CDR1 is LGHNA, CDR2 YNFKEQ, per germline. This CDR3 is 16 amino acids long. The CDR3 sequence: CASSLKGGQGAQGYTF. In nucleotides, the CDR3 is TGTGCCAGCAGCCTAAAAGGGGGACAGGGGGCGCAGGGCTACACCTTC.

Here the CDR3 reads CASSSRHSLYGYTF. The CDR3 DNA is TGTGCCAGCAGCTCGAGACACAGCCTTTATGGCTACACCTTC. This rearrangement joins TRBV21-1 to TRBJ1-2. TRBV21-1 is a pseudogene segment. The CDR3 is made up of 14 amino acids.

The chain combines TRBV4-1 with TRBJ2-3, with 9 nucleotides matching TRBD2. The CDR3 covers 15 residues. V shed 9 bases and J 0 bases; nucleotides not matched to a gene: 7. In germline, CDR1 is MGHRA, CDR2 YSYEKL. The CDR3 region has the DNA TGCGCCAGTGCCGCTAGCGGGATTAGCACAGATACGCAGTATTTT. Translated: CASAASGISTDTQYF.

This chain uses TRBV20-1 with TRBJ2-3; no clear D gene. The V end lost 1 base, the J end lost 3 bases, and 5 bases lay between the germline ends. Germline V lookup: CDR1 DFQATT, CDR2 SNEGSKA (reference sequence). There are 12 residues in the CDR3. The CDR3 is CSARALTDTQYF. DNA of the CDR3: TGCAGTGCTAGAGCTCTGACAGATACGCAGTATTTT.

As for this clonotype: Possible read error: a much larger clone is one base away. The chain recombines TRBV29-1 with TRBJ2-4, with D perhaps assigned TRBD1 or TRBD2 (5 bases each). The CDR3 runs to 13 residues. The ends were cut back, 4 bases at V and 7 bases at J, with 14 bases in the middle. Germline V gene lookup returns CDR1 SQVTM and CDR2 ANQGSEA. The CDR3 sequence is CSVGEGLGNIQYF. DNA of the CDR3: TGCAGCGTTGGAGAGGGGTTGGGGAACATTCAGTACTTC.

The CDR3 here is CASSFLTRETGANVLTF. The CDR3 DNA is TGTGCCAGCAGTTTCTTAACGCGGGAAACTGGGGCCAACGTCCTGACTTTC. The chain uses TRBV27 and TRBJ2-6, with D maybe TRBD2 (6 bases). The ends were cut back, 3 bases at V and 2 bases at J, with 14 bases in the middle. The CDR3 covers 17 residues. Germline loops: CDR1 MNHEY, CDR2 SMNVEV (reference sequence).

The V gene is TRBV6-5, the J gene TRBJ1-2, with D unresolved. V was clipped by 2 bases and J by 6 bases, with 10 bases between them. Germline V gene data show CDR1 as MNHEY and CDR2 as SVGAGI. CDR3 length: 13 residues. This CDR3 reads CASSYAAGNGYTF. For the CDR3, the DNA is TGTGCCAGCAGTTACGCGGCGGGGAATGGCTACACCTTC.

This clonotype has a handful of counts. The genes are TRBV6-1 and TRBJ2-7, with 10 bases matching TRBD2. The germline CDR1 and CDR2 sequences are MNHNS and SASEGT. CDR3 size: 15 residues. Trimming at V came to 3 bases and at J to 2 bases, leaving 4 bases not matched to a gene. The CDR3 is CASSDWTSGPYEQYF. Written as DNA, the CDR3 is TGTGCCAGCAGTGATTGGACTAGCGGCCCCTACGAGCAGTACTTC.

The chain links TRBV25-1 to TRBJ2-6, with 13 bases fitting TRBD2. J lost 3 bases, V lost 7 bases, and 3 bases had no gene match. This CDR3 has 16 amino acids. Germline lookup yields CDR1 MGHDK and CDR2 SYGVNS. CDR3 in DNA: TGTGCCAGCACGGGACTAGCGGGGTTTGGGGCCAACGTCCTGACTTTC. Protein product: CASTGLAGFGANVLTF.

The V call is TRBV4-2, the J call TRBJ2-7; 8 positions match TRBD2. CDR1 and CDR2 from the germline V gene are LGHNA and YNFKEQ. CDR3 length equals 14 residues. With 6 bases clipped from V and 2 bases from J, the junction kept 6 bases outside the gene matches. As DNA, the CDR3 is TGTGCCAGCAGGTCCGGGACTAGGACCTACGAGCAGTACTTC. This encodes CASRSGTRTYEQYF.